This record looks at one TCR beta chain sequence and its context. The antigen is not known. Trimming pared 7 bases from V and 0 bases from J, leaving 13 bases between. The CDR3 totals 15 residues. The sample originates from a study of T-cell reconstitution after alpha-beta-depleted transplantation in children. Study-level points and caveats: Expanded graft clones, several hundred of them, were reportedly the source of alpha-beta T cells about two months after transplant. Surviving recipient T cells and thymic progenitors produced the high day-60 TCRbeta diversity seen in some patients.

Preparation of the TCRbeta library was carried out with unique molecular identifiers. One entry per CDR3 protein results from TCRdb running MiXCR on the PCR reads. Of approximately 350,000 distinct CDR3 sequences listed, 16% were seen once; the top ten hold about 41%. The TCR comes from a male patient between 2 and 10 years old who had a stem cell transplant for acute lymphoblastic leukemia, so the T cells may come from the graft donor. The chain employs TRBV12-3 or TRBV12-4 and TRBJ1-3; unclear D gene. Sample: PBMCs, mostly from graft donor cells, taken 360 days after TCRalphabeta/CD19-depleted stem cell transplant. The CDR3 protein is CASTPDTSSGNTIYF. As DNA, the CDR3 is TGTGCCAGCACGCCCGACACCAGCTCTGGAAACACCATATATTTT.